This entry is about one T cell receptor (beta chain). Its antigen is still unknown. The source of the sample is a study of vaccination and CD4 T cells after COVID-19. General study results and limits: Relatively small numbers of convalescent patients were studied, with no early post-infection timepoints included.

Germline V lookup: CDR1 SQVTM, CDR2 ANQGSEA. This CDR3 region has 11 residues. The V end was cut by 4 bases, the J end by 7 bases, with 10 bases between. The assay that was used to sequence DNA from cultured CD4+ T cells was the Oncomine TCR Beta short-read assay. Each CDR3 protein gets one entry after TCRdb re-called the PCR reads with MiXCR. Among about 26,000 distinct CDR3 sequences listed, roughly two fifths were seen once. As for treatment: approximately 10-day PBMC culture with coronavirus spike peptide pools or control peptides (ViraFEST assay). The TCR originated in a human donor who had recovered from COVID-19. The genes are TRBV29-1 and TRBJ1-2, with D hard to call. Sequenced sample: CD4+ T cells from blood, cultured in vitro. The CDR3 here is CSVAESSGYTF. CDR3 DNA: TGCAGCGTTGCGGAAAGCTCTGGCTACACCTTC.